Listed here is a single TCR beta chain. These data come from a study of blood T cell repertoires in COVID-19. Study-level information: Samples representing acute and convalescent COVID-19 were sourced from the United States, Italy and Spain.

Germline V gene lookup returns CDR1 LGHNT and CDR2 FRNRAP. The V segment lost 0 bases and the J segment 4 bases; nucleotides outside the gene matches: 7. The CDR3 is 17 residues long. As processed by the authors: Amplification of reference gene primers provided the estimated nucleated cell counts. Assay used: immunoSEQ multiplex PCR; TCRdb lists only in-frame clones, some missing. The V and J calls and clone size are taken from that table; D and trimming were inferred from the DNA. This table has more than 55,000 clones, 75% to 90% appearing once. The TCR originated in a woman aged 55 to 70 with COVID-19, enrolled during active disease. The sample was peripheral blood. The chain carries TRBV12-5 and TRBJ2-1; TRBD2 aligns across 9 bases. In DNA form, the CDR3 reads TGTGCTAGTGGTTTGGTACGGGGGCGGGAGGGGTACAATGAGCAGTTCTTC. Translating gives CASGLVRGREGYNEQFF.